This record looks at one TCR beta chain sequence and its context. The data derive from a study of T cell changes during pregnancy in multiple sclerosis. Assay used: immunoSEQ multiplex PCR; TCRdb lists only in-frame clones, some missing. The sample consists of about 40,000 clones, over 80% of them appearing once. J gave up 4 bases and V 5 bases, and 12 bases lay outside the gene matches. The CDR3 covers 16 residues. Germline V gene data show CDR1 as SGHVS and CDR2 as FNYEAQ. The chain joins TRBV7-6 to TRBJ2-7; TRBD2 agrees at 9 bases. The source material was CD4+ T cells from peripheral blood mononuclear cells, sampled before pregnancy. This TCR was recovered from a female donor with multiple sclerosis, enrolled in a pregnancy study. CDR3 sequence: CASSRGGGALPYEQYF. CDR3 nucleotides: TGTGCCAGCAGCCGCGGCGGGGGGGCCCTCCCTTACGAGCAGTACTTC.